The present T cell receptor (beta chain) was sequenced within a study of CD8 T cells in ankylosing spondylitis. Making use of molecular barcodes, quantitative 5'-RACE generated TCR beta libraries. TCRdb independently ran MiXCR on the 5' RACE reads; one entry per CDR3 protein. The table includes a few hundred thousand distinct CDR3 sequences, 20% detected once. This clonotype showed up just a few times. Its cognate antigen is unknown. Trimming shortened V by 4 bases and J by 3 bases, and 9 bases separated the two germline ends. The CDR3 is 14 residues long. From germline, CDR1 is MNHNS and CDR2 SASEGT. Study results and limitations: Disease-linked clones had a CD8+ phenotype and relatively low frequency in peripheral blood. A TCR beta motif of under ten highly homologous variants seemed to mark ankylosing spondylitis blood. A number of the motif variants had already been described in reactive arthritis synovial fluid and blood.

This TCR derives from a male donor with ankylosing spondylitis or in good health (not recorded which). The rearrangement links TRBV6-1 to TRBJ2-2; the D is unclear. The sequenced material came from blood, either unsorted or a sorted T cell fraction (not recorded which). The CDR3 sequence: CASSGTSYTGELFF. The CDR3 nucleotides read TGTGCCAGCAGTGGTACATCTTACACCGGGGAGCTGTTTTTT.